The 25 T cell receptor beta chains below were found in one sample sequenced in a study of blood T cell repertoires in COVID-19. Assay used: immunoSEQ multiplex PCR; TCRdb lists only in-frame clones, some missing. The data contain 100,000 to 120,000 clones, 72% of them singletons. Sequencing input: peripheral blood. These receptors all stem from a woman aged 55 to 70 with acute or convalescent COVID-19.

The chain combines TRBV18 with TRBJ1-2; D perhaps matches TRBD1 (6 bases). Trimming took 2 bases from V and 5 from J, leaving 15 bases between them. CDR1 is KGHSH, CDR2 LQKENI, per germline. The length of the CDR3 is 15 residues. CDR3 nucleotides: TGTGCCAGCTCACCATACCGACAGGCCTTATATGGCTACACCTTC. Protein sequence: CASSPYRQALYGYTF.

Only a few counts were recorded for this clone. The V and J genes are TRBV2 and TRBJ2-1; 11 positions agree with TRBD1. This CDR3 region has 14 residues. Germline trimming cut 6 bases from V and 7 bases from J; bases unmatched to any gene: 5. Germline lookup yields CDR1 SNHLY and CDR2 FYNNEI. The CDR3 here is CASSRDRGENEQFF. The CDR3 nucleotides read TGTGCCAGCAGCCGGGACAGGGGGGAAAATGAGCAGTTCTTC. Looking up the rest from reference TRBV2 and TRBJ2-1 gives the full variable domain: EPEVTQTPSHQVTQMGQEVILRCVPISNHLYFYWYRQILGQKVEFLVSFYNNEISEKSEIFDDQFSVERPDGSNFTLKIRSTKLEDSAMYFCASSRDRGENEQFFGPGTRLTVL.

This clone showed up just a few times. The chain employs TRBV3-1 (or the pseudogene TRBV3-2) and TRBJ1-2; TRBD1 might be the D (6 bases). In germline, CDR1 is LGHDT, CDR2 YNNKEL (reference sequence). V lost 3 bases and J lost 8, with 16 bases in between. The CDR3 has 14 amino acids. The CDR3 spells CASSQDGQWAGYTF. The CDR3 DNA reads as TGTGCCAGCAGCCAGGACGGACAGTGGGCCGGCTACACCTTC.

This clone has just a few counts. V and J are TRBV13 and TRBJ2-3; no definite D call. The CDR3 has 11 residues. Trimming took off 4 bases at V and 3 bases at J, with 2 bases between the two ends. Looked up from germline, CDR1 is PRHDT and CDR2 is FYEKMQ (reference sequence). CDR3 in DNA: TGTGCCAGCAGCTCAACAGATACGCAGTATTTT. Its protein product is CASSSTDTQYF. The entire variable domain, with the rest obtained from reference TRBV13 and TRBJ2-3, is as follows: AAGVIQSPRHLIKEKRETATLKCYPIPRHDTVYWYQQGPGQDPQFLISFYEKMQSDKGSIPDRFSAQQFSDYHSELNMSSLELGDSALYFCASSSTDTQYFGPGTRLTVL.

The chain links TRBV3-1 (or the pseudogene TRBV3-2) to TRBJ1-5; TRBD1 is a possible D gene (6 bases). Germline V lookup: CDR1 LGHDT, CDR2 YNNKEL (reference sequence). Deletions cut 3 bases from V and 5 bases from J, with 8 bases between. The CDR3 runs to 13 residues. This CDR3 reads CASSQGQYQPQHF. CDR3 nucleotides: TGTGCCAGCAGCCAGGGACAATATCAGCCCCAGCATTTT.

This clone showed up just a few times. J is TRBJ1-1 and V is TRBV7-3; no clear D. This CDR3 has 13 amino acids. Trimming cost V 3 bases and J 6 bases, with 11 bases left between them. Germline V gene data show CDR1 as SGHTA and CDR2 as FQGTGA. The CDR3 loop reads CASSFLEGAEAFF. CDR3 coding DNA: TGTGCCAGCAGCTTCCTGGAGGGCGCTGAAGCTTTCTTT.

This clone appeared once. The chain uses TRBV5-1 and TRBJ1-1; D unclear. The ends were cut back, 2 bases at V and 3 bases at J, with 8 bases in the middle. The CDR3 is made up of 13 amino acids. Germline assignment: CDR1 SGHRS and CDR2 YFSETQ. In nucleotides, the CDR3 is TGCGCCAGCAGCTTAACCGGTGACACTGAAGCTTTCTTT. It yields the protein CASSLTGDTEAFF.

This sequence joins TRBV24-1 and TRBJ2-1; D unresolved. The CDR3 has 15 residues. The V end lost 5 bases, the J end lost 0 bases, and 10 bases lay between the germline ends. Germline V gene sequence: CDR1 KGHDR, CDR2 SFDVKD. CDR3: CATSAAESSYNEQFF. CDR3 in DNA: TGTGCCACCAGTGCTGCGGAAAGCTCCTACAATGAGCAGTTCTTC.

In its sample, this clone was seen once. The chain carries TRBV5-1 and TRBJ2-5, with 12 bases lining up with TRBD1. Per the germline V gene, CDR1 is SGHRS and CDR2 is YFSETQ. J gave up 7 bases and V 0 bases, and 10 bases lay outside the gene matches. CDR3 length equals 17 residues. The CDR3 DNA reads as TGCGCCAGCAGCTTGGTCGTAACGGGACAGGGGGCGAGGACCCAGTACTTC. It is translated as CASSLVVTGQGARTQYF.

The chain joins TRBV6-5 to TRBJ2-2, with D tentatively TRBD2 (5 bases). The CDR3 is 15 residues long. V was cut by 7 bases and J by 3 bases, with 15 bases left in between. Germline V lookup: CDR1 MNHEY, CDR2 SVGAGI. CDR3 nucleotide sequence: TGTGCCAGCACTCGGGGTGGCGGTGACACCGGGGAGCTGTTTTTT. Residues: CASTRGGGDTGELFF.

CDR3 amino acids: CAISQQGETQYF. The CDR3, as DNA: TGTGCCATCAGTCAACAGGGAGAGACCCAGTACTTC. The gene calls are TRBV10-3 and TRBJ2-5, with a possible D match to TRBD1 (6 bases). With 5 bases removed from V and 4 bases from J, the gap between germline ends came to 8 bases. The CDR3 has 12 residues. The V gene's germline CDR1 is ENHRY and CDR2 SYGVKD.

This clone showed up just a few times. The V gene is TRBV7-6, the J gene TRBJ2-1, with 12 positions matching TRBD2. The CDR3 is 16 residues long. V gave up 3 bases and J gave up 2 bases; unmatched junction bases: 2. Germline assignment: CDR1 SGHVS and CDR2 FNYEAQ. The CDR3 reads CASSFASGGAYNEQFF. CDR3 nucleotides: TGTGCCAGCAGCTTTGCTAGCGGGGGGGCCTACAATGAGCAGTTCTTC.

CDR3 in amino acids: CASSPFVGAGQPQHF. The CDR3 DNA sequence: TGTGCCAGCAGCCCTTTTGTGGGGGCTGGACAGCCCCAGCATTTT. The V and J genes are TRBV7-2 and TRBJ1-5, with D perhaps TRBD1 (6 bases). Germline V gene sequence: CDR1 SGHTA, CDR2 FQGNSA. CDR3 size: 15 residues. With 5 bases removed from V and 7 bases from J, the gap between germline ends came to 18 bases.

V usage is TRBV19 and J usage is TRBJ1-1; weak D call: TRBD1 (6 bases). Germline V gene lookup returns CDR1 LNHDA and CDR2 SQIVND (reference sequence). The CDR3 sequence is 14 residues long. Trimming shortened V by 5 bases and J by 1 base, and 11 bases separated the two germline ends. CDR3 region: CASSPQTGNTEAFF. The CDR3 DNA follows: TGTGCCAGTAGTCCCCAGACAGGGAACACTGAAGCTTTCTTT.

The CDR3 coding sequence is TGTGCCAGCAGCTTAGGTTCACAGGGCACTCGGGAAGCTTTCTTT. Translated, it gives CASSLGSQGTREAFF. The chain joins TRBV11-2 to TRBJ1-1, with D tentatively TRBD1 (6 bases). CDR1 and CDR2 (germline): SGHAT, FQNNGV. Trimming took 1 base from V and 8 from J, leaving 17 bases between them. The CDR3 has 15 residues.

The rearrangement uses TRBV18 and TRBJ2-2; D perhaps matches TRBD2 (6 bases). CDR3 length equals 16 residues. The germline CDR1 and CDR2 sequences are KGHSH and LQKENI. Trimming shortened V by 5 bases and J by 0 bases, and 13 bases separated the two germline ends. The CDR3 loop is CASSGLRISNTGELFF. The DNA of the CDR3 is TGTGCCAGCTCAGGACTAAGAATCTCGAACACCGGGGAGCTGTTTTTT.

This chain joins TRBV24-1 and TRBJ2-5, with 7 bases aligning to TRBD2. The junction had 10 bases not matched to a gene; V was cut back by 2 bases and J by 5 bases. The germline CDR1 and CDR2 sequences are KGHDR and SFDVKD. This CDR3 is 16 amino acids long. The CDR3 DNA reads as TGTGCCACCAGTGATTCAGGCTGGGAGGGTTTGGAGACCCAGTACTTC. This sequence encodes CATSDSGWEGLETQYF.

This chain uses TRBV7-8 with TRBJ1-1; D call uncertain. The germline gives CDR1 SGHVS, CDR2 FQNEAQ. The V and J ends lost 1 base and 5 bases respectively, with 11 bases between them. CDR3 length equals 14 residues. CDR3 sequence (DNA): TGTGCCAGCAGCTTAGACCGGGGAGGAACTGAAGCTTTCTTT. Protein: CASSLDRGGTEAFF.

The CDR3 region is CASFTGGHSYEQYF. The DNA for the CDR3 is TGTGCCAGCTTTACAGGGGGGCACTCCTACGAGCAGTACTTC. This chain joins TRBV2 and TRBJ2-7; 8 nucleotides match TRBD1. Germline V lookup: CDR1 SNHLY, CDR2 FYNNEI. This CDR3 comprises 14 residues. The V segment lost 8 bases and the J segment 0 bases; nucleotides outside the gene matches: 6.

This clone has just one count. J is TRBJ2-4 and V is TRBV18; TRBD2 matches at 11 bases. Looked up from germline, CDR1 is KGHSH and CDR2 is LQKENI. The CDR3 contains 16 residues. The junction had 3 bases not matched to a gene; V was cut back by 4 bases and J by 1 base. As DNA, the CDR3 is TGTGCCAGCTCACGCTCTAGCGGGGGGGCCAAAAACATTCAGTACTTC. This encodes CASSRSSGGAKNIQYF.

The J gene is TRBJ2-5, the V gene TRBV2; TRBD2 matches 7 bases. The CDR3 contains 16 residues. In germline, CDR1 is SNHLY, CDR2 FYNNEI. V was pared by 1 base and J by 2 bases, with 7 bases of the junction left unmatched. In DNA form, the CDR3 reads TGTGCCAGCAGTGAAGGACTAGCCTACCCACAAGAGACCCAGTACTTC. This gives the protein CASSEGLAYPQETQYF.

The J gene is TRBJ1-6, the V gene TRBV5-3, with TRBD1 as a possible D gene (5 bases). TRBV5-3 is an ORF, with its function uncertain. The V and J ends lost 5 bases and 9 bases respectively, with 15 bases between them. This CDR3 comprises 14 residues. The CDR3 sequence is CARRHPGGASPLHF. Here the CDR3 DNA reads TGTGCCAGAAGGCACCCTGGTGGGGCTTCACCCCTCCACTTT.

The J gene is TRBJ2-3, the V gene TRBV5-1, with TRBD2 as a possible D gene (7 bases). Per the germline V gene, CDR1 is SGHRS and CDR2 is YFSETQ. V lost 5 bases and J 2 bases, leaving 15 bases between the germline ends. This CDR3 is built from 15 residues. In DNA, the CDR3 is TGCGCCAGCAGGAAGAGGGGGGGCGACACAGATACGCAGTATTTT. Encoded protein: CASRKRGGDTDTQYF.

The chain couples TRBV7-9 to TRBJ1-4; D is ambiguous. Deletions cut 1 base from V and 8 bases from J, with 11 bases between. This CDR3 has 14 residues. The V gene's germline CDR1 is SEHNR and CDR2 FQNEAQ (reference sequence). This CDR3 reads CASSLVTGREKLFF. CDR3 nucleotides: TGTGCCAGCAGCTTAGTTACTGGGAGGGAAAAACTGTTTTTT.

V is TRBV11-1 and J is TRBJ1-3, with no clear D. The germline gives CDR1 SGHAT, CDR2 FQDESV (reference sequence). Trimming left V 5 bases short and J 4 bases short, with 12 bases between. This CDR3 contains 14 residues. DNA of the CDR3: TGTGCCAGCAGCGAGTTTACGTCCGGAAACACCATATATTTT. It is translated as CASSEFTSGNTIYF.